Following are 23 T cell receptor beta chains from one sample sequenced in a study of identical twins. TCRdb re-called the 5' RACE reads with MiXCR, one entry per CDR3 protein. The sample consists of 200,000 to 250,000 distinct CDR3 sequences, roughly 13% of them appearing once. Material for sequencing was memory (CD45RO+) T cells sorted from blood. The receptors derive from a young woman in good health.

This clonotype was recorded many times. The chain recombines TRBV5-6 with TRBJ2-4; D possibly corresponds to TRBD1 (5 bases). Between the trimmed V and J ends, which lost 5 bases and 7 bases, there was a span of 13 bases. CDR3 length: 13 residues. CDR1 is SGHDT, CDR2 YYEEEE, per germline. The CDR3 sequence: CASRSGHLNIQYF. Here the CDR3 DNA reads TGTGCCAGCAGATCCGGACATTTGAACATTCAGTACTTC.

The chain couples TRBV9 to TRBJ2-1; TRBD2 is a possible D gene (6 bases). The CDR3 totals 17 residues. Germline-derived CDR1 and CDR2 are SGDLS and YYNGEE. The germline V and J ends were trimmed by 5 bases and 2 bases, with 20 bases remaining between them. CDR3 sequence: CASSTNPAGQTYNEQFF. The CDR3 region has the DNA TGTGCCAGCAGTACCAATCCCGCGGGGCAAACCTACAATGAGCAGTTCTTC.

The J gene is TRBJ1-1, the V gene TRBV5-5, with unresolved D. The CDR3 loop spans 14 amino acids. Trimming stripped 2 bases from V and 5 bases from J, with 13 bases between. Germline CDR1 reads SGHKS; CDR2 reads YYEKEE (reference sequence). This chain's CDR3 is CASSFSPLGTEAFF. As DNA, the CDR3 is TGTGCCAGCAGCTTCAGCCCCCTCGGGACTGAAGCTTTCTTT. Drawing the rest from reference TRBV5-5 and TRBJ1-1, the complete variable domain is DAGVTQSPTHLIKTRGQQVTLRCSPISGHKSVSWYQQVLGQGPQFIFQYYEKEERGRGNFPDRFSARQFPNYSSELNVNALLLGDSALYLCASSFSPLGTEAFFGQGTRLTVV.

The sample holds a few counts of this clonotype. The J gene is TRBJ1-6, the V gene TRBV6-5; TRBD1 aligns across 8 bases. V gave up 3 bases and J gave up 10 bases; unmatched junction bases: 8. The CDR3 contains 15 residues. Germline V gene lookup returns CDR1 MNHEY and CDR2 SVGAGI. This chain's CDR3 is CASSYGGQAASPLHF. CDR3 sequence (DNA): TGTGCCAGCAGTTATGGGGGACAGGCCGCCTCACCCCTCCACTTT.

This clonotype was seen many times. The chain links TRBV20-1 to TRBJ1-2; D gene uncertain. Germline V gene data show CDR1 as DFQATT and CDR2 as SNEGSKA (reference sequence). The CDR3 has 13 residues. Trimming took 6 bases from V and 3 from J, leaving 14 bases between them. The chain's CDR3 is CSAGPSRDYGYTF. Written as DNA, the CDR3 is TGCAGTGCAGGACCCTCGCGGGACTATGGCTACACCTTC.

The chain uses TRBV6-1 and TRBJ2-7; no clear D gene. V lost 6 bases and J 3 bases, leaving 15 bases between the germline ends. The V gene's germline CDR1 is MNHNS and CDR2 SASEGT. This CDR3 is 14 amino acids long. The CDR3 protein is CASRDTKGYYEQYF. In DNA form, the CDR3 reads TGTGCCAGCAGAGATACCAAAGGGTACTACGAGCAGTACTTC.

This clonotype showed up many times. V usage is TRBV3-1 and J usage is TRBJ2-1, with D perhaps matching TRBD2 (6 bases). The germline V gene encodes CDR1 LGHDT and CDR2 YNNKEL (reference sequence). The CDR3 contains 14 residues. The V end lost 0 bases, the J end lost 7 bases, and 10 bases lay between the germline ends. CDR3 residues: CASSQDRGGNEQFF. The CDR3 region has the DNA TGTGCCAGCAGCCAAGATCGTGGAGGGAATGAGCAGTTCTTC.

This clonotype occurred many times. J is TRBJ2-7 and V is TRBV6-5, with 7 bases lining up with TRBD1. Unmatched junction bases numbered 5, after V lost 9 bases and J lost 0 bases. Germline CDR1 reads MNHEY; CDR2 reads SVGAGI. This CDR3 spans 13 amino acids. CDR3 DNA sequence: TGTGCCAGTCGCCGGGACAGCTCCTACGAGCAGTACTTC. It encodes CASRRDSSYEQYF.

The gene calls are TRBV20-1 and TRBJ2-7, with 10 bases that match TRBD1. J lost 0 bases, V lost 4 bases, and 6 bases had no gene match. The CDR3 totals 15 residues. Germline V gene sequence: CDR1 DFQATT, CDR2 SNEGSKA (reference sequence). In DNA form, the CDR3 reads TGCAGTGCTATAGACCGACAGGGGGCCTCCTACGAGCAGTACTTC. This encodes CSAIDRQGASYEQYF.

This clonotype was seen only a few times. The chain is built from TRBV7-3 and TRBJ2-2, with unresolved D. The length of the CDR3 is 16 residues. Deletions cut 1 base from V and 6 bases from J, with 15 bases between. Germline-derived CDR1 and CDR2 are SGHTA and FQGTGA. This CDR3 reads CASSLKSCVVSGELFF. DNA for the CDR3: TGTGCCAGCAGCTTAAAGTCCTGCGTAGTATCCGGGGAGCTGTTTTTT. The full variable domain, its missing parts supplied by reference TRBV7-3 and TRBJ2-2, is GAGVSQTPSNKVTEKGKYVELRCDPISGHTALYWYRQSLGQGPEFLIYFQGTGAADDSGLPNDRFFAVRPEGSVSTLKIQRTERGDSAVYLCASSLKSCVVSGELFFGEGSRLTVL.

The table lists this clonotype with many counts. As DNA, the CDR3 is TGTGCCAGCAGCTTAGCCATGACTAGCGGTTACGAGCAGTACTTC. This gives the protein CASSLAMTSGYEQYF. This chain links TRBV7-9 with TRBJ2-7; 9 bases map to TRBD2. J was trimmed by 4 bases and V by 0 bases; bases with no gene match: 4. The CDR3 has 15 amino acids. Germline V lookup: CDR1 SEHNR, CDR2 FQNEAQ (reference sequence).

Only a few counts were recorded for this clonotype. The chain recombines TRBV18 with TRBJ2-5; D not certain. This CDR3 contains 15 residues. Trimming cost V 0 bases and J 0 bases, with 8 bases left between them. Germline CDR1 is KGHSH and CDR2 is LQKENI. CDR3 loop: CASSPPGQYQETQYF. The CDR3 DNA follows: TGTGCCAGCTCACCACCGGGCCAGTACCAAGAGACCCAGTACTTC. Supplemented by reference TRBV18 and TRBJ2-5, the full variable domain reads NAGVMQNPRHLVRRRGQEARLRCSPMKGHSHVYWYRQLPEEGLKFMVYLQKENIIDESGMPKERFSAEFPKEGPSILRIQQVVRGDSAAYFCASSPPGQYQETQYFGPGTRLLVL.

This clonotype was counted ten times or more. The CDR3 nucleotides are TGTGCCAGCAGCGTGGGACGACCTTCCTACAATGAGCAGTTCTTC. It is translated as CASSVGRPSYNEQFF. The chain joins TRBV6-1 to TRBJ2-1; possibly TRBD1 or TRBD2 for D (5 bases each). This CDR3 region has 15 residues. Trimming left V 6 bases short and J 1 base short, with 13 bases between. CDR1 MNHNS and CDR2 SASEGT come from the germline V gene.

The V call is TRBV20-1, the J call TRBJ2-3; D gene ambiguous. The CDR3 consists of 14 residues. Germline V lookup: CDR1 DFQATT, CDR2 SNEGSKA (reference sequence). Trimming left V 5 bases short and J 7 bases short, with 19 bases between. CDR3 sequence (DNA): TGCAGTGCTCAGAGTTCGGTGGGAAGGAATACGCAGTATTTT. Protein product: CSAQSSVGRNTQYF.

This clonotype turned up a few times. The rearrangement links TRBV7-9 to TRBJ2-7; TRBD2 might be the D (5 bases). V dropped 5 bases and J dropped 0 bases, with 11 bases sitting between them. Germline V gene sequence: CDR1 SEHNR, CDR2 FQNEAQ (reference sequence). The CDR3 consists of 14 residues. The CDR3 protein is CASSQAVLSYEQYF. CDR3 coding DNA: TGTGCCAGCAGCCAAGCGGTCCTCTCCTACGAGCAGTACTTC.

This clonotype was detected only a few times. The CDR3 is CASSLGAGPKSGNTIYF. For the CDR3, the DNA is TGTGCCAGCAGCCTCGGGGCAGGGCCTAAGTCTGGAAACACCATATATTTT. The rearrangement uses TRBV7-3 and TRBJ1-3; D is perhaps TRBD1 (5 bases). V lost 5 bases and J lost 1, with 18 bases in between. This CDR3 is 17 amino acids long. CDR1 and CDR2 from the germline V gene are SGHTA and FQGTGA.

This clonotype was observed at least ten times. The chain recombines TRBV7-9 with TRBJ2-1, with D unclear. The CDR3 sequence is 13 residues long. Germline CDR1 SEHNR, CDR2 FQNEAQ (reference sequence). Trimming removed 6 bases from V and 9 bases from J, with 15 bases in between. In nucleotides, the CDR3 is TGTGCCAGCAGTATAGCCAGACTTCGTGAGCAGTTCTTC. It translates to CASSIARLREQFF.

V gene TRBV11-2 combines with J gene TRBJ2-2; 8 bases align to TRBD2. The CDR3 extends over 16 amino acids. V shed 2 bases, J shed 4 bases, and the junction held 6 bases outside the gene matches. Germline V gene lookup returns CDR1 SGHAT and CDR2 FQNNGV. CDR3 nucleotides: TGTGCCAGCAGCTTATCCTCAGCGGGGGTCACCGGGGAGCTGTTTTTT. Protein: CASSLSSAGVTGELFF.

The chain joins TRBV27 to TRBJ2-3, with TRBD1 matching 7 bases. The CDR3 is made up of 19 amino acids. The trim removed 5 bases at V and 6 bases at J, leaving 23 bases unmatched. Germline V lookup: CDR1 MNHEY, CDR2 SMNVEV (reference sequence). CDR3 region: CASSDRVPGLLPLSDTQYF. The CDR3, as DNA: TGTGCCAGCAGTGACAGGGTCCCCGGCCTCCTGCCCCTGTCTGATACGCAGTATTTT.

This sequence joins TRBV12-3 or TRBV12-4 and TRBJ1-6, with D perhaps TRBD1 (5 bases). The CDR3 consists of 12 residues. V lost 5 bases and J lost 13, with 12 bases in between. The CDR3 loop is CASSPRGSPLHF. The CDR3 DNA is TGTGCCAGCAGTCCAAGGGGATCCCCCCTCCACTTT.

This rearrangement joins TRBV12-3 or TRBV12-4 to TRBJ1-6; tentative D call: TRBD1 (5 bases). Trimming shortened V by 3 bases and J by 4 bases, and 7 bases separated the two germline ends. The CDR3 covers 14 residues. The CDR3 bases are TGTGCCAGCAGTTTCGGGGGGTATAATTCACCCCTCCACTTT. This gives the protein CASSFGGYNSPLHF.

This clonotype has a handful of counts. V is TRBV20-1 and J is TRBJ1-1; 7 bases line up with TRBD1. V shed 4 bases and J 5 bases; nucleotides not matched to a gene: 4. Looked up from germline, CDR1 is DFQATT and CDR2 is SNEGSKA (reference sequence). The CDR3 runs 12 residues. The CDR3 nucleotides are TGCAGTGCTACACAGGGGAGTACTGAAGCTTTCTTT. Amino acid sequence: CSATQGSTEAFF.

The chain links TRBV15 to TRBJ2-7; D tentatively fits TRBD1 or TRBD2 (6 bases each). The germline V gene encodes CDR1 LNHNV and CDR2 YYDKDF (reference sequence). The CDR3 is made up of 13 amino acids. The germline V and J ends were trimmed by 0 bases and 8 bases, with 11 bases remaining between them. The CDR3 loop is CATSRDRGEQQYF. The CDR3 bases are TGTGCCACCAGCAGAGATAGGGGGGAGCAGCAGTACTTC.